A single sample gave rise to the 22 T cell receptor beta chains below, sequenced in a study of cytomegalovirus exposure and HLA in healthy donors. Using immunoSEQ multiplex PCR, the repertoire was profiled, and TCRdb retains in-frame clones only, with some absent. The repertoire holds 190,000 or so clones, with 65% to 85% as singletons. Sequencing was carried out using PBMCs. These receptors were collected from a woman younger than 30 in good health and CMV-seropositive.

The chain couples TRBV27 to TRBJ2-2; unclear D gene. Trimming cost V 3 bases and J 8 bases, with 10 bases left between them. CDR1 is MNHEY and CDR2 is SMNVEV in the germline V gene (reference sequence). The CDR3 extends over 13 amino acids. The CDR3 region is CASSLEKRGELFF. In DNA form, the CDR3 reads TGTGCCAGCAGTTTGGAGAAGAGGGGGGAGCTGTTTTTT.

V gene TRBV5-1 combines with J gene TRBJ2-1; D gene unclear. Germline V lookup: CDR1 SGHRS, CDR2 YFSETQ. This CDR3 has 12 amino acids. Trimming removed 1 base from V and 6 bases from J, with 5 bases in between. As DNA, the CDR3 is TGCGCCAGCAGCTTGCCAGGCAATGAGCAGTTCTTC. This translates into CASSLPGNEQFF.

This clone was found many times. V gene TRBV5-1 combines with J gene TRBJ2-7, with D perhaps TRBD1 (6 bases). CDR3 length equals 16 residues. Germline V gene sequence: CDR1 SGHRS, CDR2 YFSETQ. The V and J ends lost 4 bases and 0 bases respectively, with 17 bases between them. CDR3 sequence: CASSAANRARSYEQYF. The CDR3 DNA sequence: TGCGCCAGCAGCGCTGCAAACAGGGCCCGCTCCTACGAGCAGTACTTC.

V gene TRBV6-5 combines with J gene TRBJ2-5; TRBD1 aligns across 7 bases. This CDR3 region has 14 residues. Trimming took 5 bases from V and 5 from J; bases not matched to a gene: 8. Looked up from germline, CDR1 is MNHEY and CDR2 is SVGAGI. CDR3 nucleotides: TGTGCCAGCAGTAGACAGGGAAACGCGGAGACCCAGTACTTC. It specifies CASSRQGNAETQYF.

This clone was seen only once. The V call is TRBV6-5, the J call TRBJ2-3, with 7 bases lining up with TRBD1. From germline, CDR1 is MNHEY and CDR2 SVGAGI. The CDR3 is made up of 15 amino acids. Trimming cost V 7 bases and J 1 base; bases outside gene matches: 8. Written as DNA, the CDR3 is TGTGCCAGCAAACTGACAGGGACAGGCACAGATACGCAGTATTTT. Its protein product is CASKLTGTGTDTQYF.

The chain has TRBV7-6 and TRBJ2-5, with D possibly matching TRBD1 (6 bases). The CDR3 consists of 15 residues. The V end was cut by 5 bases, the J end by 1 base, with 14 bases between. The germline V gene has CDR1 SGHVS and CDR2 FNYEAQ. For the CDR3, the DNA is TGTGCCAGCAGCAGTCAACGGACAGCCCAAGAGACCCAGTACTTC. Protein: CASSSQRTAQETQYF. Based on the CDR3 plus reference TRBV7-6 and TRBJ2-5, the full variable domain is GAGVSQSPRYKVTKRGQDVALRCDPISGHVSLYWYRQALGQGPEFLTYFNYEAQQDKSGLPNDRFSAERPEGSISTLTIQRTEQRDSAMYRCASSSQRTAQETQYFGPGTRLLVL.

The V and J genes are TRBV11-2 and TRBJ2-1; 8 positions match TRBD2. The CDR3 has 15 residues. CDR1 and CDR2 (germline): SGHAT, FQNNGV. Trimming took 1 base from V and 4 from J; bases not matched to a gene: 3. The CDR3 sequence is CASSLGAGGYNEQFF. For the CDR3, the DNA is TGTGCCAGCAGCTTAGGTGCGGGGGGATACAATGAGCAGTTCTTC.

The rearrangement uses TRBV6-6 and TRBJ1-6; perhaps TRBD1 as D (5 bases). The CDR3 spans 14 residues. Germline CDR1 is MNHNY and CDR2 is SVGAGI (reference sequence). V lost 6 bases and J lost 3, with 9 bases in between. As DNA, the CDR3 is TGTGCCAGCAGAATAGGACACTATAATTCACCCCTCCACTTT. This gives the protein CASRIGHYNSPLHF.

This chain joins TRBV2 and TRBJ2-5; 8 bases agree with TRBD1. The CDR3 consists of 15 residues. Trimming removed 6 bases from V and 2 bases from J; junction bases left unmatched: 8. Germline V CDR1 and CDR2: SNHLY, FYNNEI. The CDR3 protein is CASRNRDRFQETQYF. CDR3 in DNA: TGTGCCAGCAGGAACCGGGACAGGTTTCAAGAGACCCAGTACTTC. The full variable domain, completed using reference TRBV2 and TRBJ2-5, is EPEVTQTPSHQVTQMGQEVILRCVPISNHLYFYWYRQILGQKVEFLVSFYNNEISEKSEIFDDQFSVERPDGSNFTLKIRSTKLEDSAMYFCASRNRDRFQETQYFGPGTRLLVL.

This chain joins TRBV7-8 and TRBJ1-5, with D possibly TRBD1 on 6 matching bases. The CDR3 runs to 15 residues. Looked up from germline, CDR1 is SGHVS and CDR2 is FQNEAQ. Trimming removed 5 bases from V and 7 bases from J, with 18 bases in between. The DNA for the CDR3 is TGTGCCAGCAGCCCCCTTAGGGGGGGCGGCCAGCCCCAGCATTTT. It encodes CASSPLRGGGQPQHF.

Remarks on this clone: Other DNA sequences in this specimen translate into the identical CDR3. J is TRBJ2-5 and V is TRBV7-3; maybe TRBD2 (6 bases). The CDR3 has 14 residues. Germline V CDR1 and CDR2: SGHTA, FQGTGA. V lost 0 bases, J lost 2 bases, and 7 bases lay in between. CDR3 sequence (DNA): TGTGCCAGCAGCTTAACGGGACTGCAAGAGACCCAGTACTTC. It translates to CASSLTGLQETQYF. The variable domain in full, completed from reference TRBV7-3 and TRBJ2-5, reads GAGVSQTPSNKVTEKGKYVELRCDPISGHTALYWYRQSLGQGPEFLIYFQGTGAADDSGLPNDRFFAVRPEGSVSTLKIQRTERGDSAVYLCASSLTGLQETQYFGPGTRLLVL.

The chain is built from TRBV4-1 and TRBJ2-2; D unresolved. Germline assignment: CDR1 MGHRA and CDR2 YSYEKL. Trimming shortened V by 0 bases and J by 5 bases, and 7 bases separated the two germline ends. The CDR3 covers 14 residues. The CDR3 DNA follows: TGCGCCAGCAGCCAAGAACGGGTTACCGGGGAGCTGTTTTTT. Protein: CASSQERVTGELFF.

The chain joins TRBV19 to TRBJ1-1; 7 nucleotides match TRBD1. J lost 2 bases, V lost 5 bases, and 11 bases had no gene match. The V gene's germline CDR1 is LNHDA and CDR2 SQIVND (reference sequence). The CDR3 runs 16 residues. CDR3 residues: CASSAPPDRANTEAFF. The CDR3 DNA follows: TGTGCCAGTAGTGCCCCCCCCGACAGGGCAAACACTGAAGCTTTCTTT. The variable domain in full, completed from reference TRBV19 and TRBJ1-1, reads DGGITQSPKYLFRKEGQNVTLSCEQNLNHDAMYWYRQDPGQGLRLIYYSQIVNDFQKGDIAEGYSVSREKKESFPLTVTSAQKNPTAFYLCASSAPPDRANTEAFFGQGTRLTVV.

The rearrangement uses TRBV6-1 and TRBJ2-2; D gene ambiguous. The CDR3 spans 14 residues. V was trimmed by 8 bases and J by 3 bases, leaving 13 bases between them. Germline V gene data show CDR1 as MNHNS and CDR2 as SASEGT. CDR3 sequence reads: CASLYEFYTGELFF. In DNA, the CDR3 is TGTGCCAGCCTCTATGAATTCTACACCGGGGAGCTGTTTTTT.

CDR3 loop: CASSEAGNSPLHF. Written as DNA, the CDR3 is TGTGCCAGCAGTGAAGCCGGGAATTCACCCCTCCACTTT. The chain joins TRBV2 to TRBJ1-6; D not resolved. Germline CDR1 and CDR2: SNHLY and FYNNEI. Trimming stripped 0 bases from V and 7 bases from J, with 4 bases between. CDR3 length: 13 amino acids.

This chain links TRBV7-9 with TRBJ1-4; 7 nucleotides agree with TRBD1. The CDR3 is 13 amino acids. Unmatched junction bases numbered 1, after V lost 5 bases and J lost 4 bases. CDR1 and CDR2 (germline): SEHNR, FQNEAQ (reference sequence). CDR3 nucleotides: TGTGCCAGCAGCGGACAGGATAATGAAAAACTGTTTTTT. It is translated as CASSGQDNEKLFF. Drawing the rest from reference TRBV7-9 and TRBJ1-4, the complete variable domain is DTGVSQNPRHKITKRGQNVTFRCDPISEHNRLYWYRQTLGQGPEFLTYFQNEAQLEKSRLLSDRFSAERPKGSFSTLEIQRTEQGDSAMYLCASSGQDNEKLFFGSGTQLSVL.

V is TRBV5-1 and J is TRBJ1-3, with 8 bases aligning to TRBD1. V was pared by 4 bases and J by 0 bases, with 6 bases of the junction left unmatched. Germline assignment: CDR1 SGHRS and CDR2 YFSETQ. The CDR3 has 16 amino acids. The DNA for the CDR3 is TGCGCCAGCAGCCCTACAGGGGGAATCTCTGGAAACACCATATATTTT. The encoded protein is CASSPTGGISGNTIYF.

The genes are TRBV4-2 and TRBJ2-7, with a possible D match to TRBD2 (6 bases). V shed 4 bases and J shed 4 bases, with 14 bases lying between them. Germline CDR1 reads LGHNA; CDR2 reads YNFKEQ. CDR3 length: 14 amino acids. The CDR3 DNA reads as TGTGCCAGCAGCCTGCCGGGGGAGAGATACGAGCAGTACTTC. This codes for CASSLPGERYEQYF.

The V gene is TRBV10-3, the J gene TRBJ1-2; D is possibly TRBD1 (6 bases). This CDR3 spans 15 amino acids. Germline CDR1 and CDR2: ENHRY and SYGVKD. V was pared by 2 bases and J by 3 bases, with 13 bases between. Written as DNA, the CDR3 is TGTGCCATCAGTGAGGGACAGCTTTTGTACTATGGCTACACCTTC. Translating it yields CAISEGQLLYYGYTF.

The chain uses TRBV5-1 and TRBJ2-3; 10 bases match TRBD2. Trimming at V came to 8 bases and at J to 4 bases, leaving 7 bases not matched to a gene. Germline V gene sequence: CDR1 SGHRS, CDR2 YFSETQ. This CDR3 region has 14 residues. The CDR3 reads CASQSGGAADTQYF. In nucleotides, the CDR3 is TGCGCCAGTCAAAGCGGGGGGGCGGCAGATACGCAGTATTTT.

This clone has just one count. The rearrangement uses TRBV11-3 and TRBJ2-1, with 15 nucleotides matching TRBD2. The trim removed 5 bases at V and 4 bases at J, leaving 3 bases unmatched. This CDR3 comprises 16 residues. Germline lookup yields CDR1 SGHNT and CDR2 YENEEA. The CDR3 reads CASSPGTSGGYNEQFF. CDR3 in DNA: TGTGCCAGCAGCCCGGGGACTAGCGGGGGGTACAATGAGCAGTTCTTC.

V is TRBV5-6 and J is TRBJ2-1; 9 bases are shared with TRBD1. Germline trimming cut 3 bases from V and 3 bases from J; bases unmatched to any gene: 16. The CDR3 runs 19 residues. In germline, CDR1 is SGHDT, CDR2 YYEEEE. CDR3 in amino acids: CASSYPPGTRQGDYNEQFF. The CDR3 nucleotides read TGTGCCAGCAGCTATCCCCCTGGGACGAGACAGGGGGACTACAATGAGCAGTTCTTC.